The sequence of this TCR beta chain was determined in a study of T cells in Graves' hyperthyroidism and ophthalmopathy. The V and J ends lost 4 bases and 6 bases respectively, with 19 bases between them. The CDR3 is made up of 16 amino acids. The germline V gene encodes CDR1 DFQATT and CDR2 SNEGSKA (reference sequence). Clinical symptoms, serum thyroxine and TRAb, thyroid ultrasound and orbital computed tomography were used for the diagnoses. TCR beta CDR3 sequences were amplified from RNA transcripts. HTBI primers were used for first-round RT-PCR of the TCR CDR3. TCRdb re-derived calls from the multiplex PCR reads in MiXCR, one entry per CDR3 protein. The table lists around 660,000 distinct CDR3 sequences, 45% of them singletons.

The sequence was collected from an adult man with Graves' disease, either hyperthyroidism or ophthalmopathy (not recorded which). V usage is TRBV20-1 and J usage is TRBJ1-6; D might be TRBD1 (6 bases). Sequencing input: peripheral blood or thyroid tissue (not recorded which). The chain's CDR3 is CSATRTAGGRNSPLHF. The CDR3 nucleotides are TGCAGTGCTACCCGGACGGCCGGGGGGCGTAATTCACCCCTCCACTTT.